A selection of T cell receptor beta chains follows, all from one sample in a study of lymphopenia after photon versus proton radiotherapy. Here immunoSEQ multiplex PCR was the method, and the copy in TCRdb shows in-frame clones only, minus some. This table holds around 64,000 clones, roughly 87% found once. Here the sequenced sample was peripheral blood, taken from a patient treated with proton-based radiotherapy. The receptors derive from a man older than 75 with esophageal cancer. Each CDR3 is given with its conserved first and last residue. The D gene is left open where the match is weak. Size tells how often a clone was seen (once, few, many) or the class of an expanded clone, and some rows leave it out.

. | . | TRBV5-1 | CASSRRGREYNEQFF
. | few | TRBV29-1 | CSSRVGLPNTEAFF
. | . | TRBV14 | CASSPRWTGNTGELFF
TRBD1 | . | TRBV30 | CAWSAGTDNQPQHF
. | once | TRBV7-2 | CASSLSGTRGETQYF
TRBD1 | . | TRBV13 | CASSRPGTAENTIYF
. | once | TRBV9 | CASSVGEGAPYYEQYF
. | . | TRBV19 | CASRERLSTDTQYF
. | . | TRBV14 | CASSQPLGSRTGANVLTF
. | . | TRBV2 | CASSAGGALGRGETQYF
TRBD1 | . | TRBV9 | CASSVGRGLSYEQYF
. | few | TRBV5-8 | CASSFRGEVEQYF
. | . | TRBV4-3 | CASSQETSSYNEQFF
TRBD1 | once | TRBV5-1 | CASSLASGGDGYTF
. | . | TRBV7-8 | CASSLGQSYGYTF
. | . | TRBV6-5 | CASSYSRVNTEAFF
. | . | TRBV7-5 | CVRSLRQRVGQPQHF
. | . | TRBV10-2 | CASSESIVETLQGYTF
. | . | TRBV5-1 | CASSLGQPTDTQYF
TRBD1 | . | TRBV19 | CASSIRNTRQGRGGYTF
. | few | TRBV15 | CATSRDGGGYTF
TRBD2 | . | TRBV11-3 | CASSKLGGGTDTQYF
. | . | TRBV19 | CAPRTPPCYEQYF
. | . | TRBV7-2 | CASASNLQGEQYF
. | . | TRBV6-6 | CASSPPVREQFF
TRBD1 | . | TRBV19 | CASSISNRGSGYTF
TRBD1 | . | TRBV7-2 | CASSLAPGQGMEQYF
TRBD2 | . | TRBV5-4 | CASSEGGTVAGGEQFF
. | . | TRBV27 | CASTHGGGNTEAFF
TRBD1 | . | TRBV11-2 | CASSLVTHTDRFEQYF
. | once | TRBV7-2 | CASSQGVNTEAFF
. | once | TRBV5-1 | CASSGGIRTDTQYF
. | . | TRBV5-1 | CASSSDSSNTGELFF
. | . | TRBV7-9 | CASRKSVGHNSYNEQFF
. | . | TRBV19 | CASSIQASNYGYTF
. | . | TRBV5-5 | CASSLGRIGNIQYF
. | . | TRBV7-9 | CASSLGGHLFSGYTF
. | . | TRBV18 | CASSPRSESTDTQYF
TRBD2 | . | TRBV7-6 | CASSLRTSGSYNEQFF
. | . | TRBV9 | CASSVAGVSYNEQFF
TRBD1 | . | TRBV9 | CASSEWGQNNEQFF
. | . | TRBV4-1 | CASSQDESTGSQPQHF
. | . | TRBV29-1 | CSVGTLGGTDTQYF
. | . | TRBV20-1 | CSASNRDGYTF
. | . | TRBV4-3 | CASSQSPARAAETQYF
TRBD2 | . | TRBV7-2 | CASSPLAGSYNEQFF
TRBD1 | . | TRBV5-4 | CASSEGQGAGETQYF
TRBD1 | . | TRBV12-5 | CASGLGPGTGIYEQYF
. | . | TRBV5-1 | CASSQGSNQPQHF
. | . | TRBV6-1 | CASSENTEAFF
. | . | TRBV7-2 | CASSPGRGRTTEAFF
TRBD1 | . | TRBV25-1 | CASKSTGKAQNIQYF
TRBD2 | . | TRBV7-9 | CASSSRTSGFVDTQYF